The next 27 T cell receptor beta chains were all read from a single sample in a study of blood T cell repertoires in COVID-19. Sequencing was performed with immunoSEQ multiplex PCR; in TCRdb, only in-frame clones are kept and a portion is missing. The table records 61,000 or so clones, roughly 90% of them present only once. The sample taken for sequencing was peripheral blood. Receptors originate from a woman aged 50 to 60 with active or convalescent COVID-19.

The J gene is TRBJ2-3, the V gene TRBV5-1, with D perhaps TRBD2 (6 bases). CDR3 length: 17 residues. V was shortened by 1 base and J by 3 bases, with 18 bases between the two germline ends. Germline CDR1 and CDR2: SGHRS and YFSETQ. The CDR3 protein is CASSLFPRAGRTDTQYF. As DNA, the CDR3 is TGCGCCAGCAGCTTGTTTCCCCGTGCGGGACGGACAGATACGCAGTATTTT.

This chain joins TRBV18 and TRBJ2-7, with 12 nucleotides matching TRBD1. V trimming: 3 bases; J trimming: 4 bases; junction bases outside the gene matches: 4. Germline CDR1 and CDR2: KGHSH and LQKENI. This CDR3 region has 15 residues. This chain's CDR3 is CASSPGQGARYEQYF. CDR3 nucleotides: TGTGCCAGCTCACCGGGACAGGGGGCGCGGTACGAGCAGTACTTC.

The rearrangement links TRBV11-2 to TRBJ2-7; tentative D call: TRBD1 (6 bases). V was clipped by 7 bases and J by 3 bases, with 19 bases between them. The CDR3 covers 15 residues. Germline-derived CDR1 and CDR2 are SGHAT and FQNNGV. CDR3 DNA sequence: TGTGCCAGCACCCCGGTCGGGGACACATTCTACGAGCAGTACTTC. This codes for CASTPVGDTFYEQYF.

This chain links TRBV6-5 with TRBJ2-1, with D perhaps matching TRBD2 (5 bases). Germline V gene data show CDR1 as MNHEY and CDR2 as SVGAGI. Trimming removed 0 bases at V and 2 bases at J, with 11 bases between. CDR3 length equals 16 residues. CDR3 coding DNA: TGTGCCAGCAGTTACTCGACCAGCGGAGCCTACAATGAGCAGTTCTTC. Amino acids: CASSYSTSGAYNEQFF.

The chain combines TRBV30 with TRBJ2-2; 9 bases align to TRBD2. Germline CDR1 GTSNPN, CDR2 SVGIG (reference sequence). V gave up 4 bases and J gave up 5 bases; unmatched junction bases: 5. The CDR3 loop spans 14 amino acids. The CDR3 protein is CAWIASGITGELFF. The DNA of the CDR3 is TGTGCCTGGATCGCTAGCGGGATAACCGGGGAGCTGTTTTTT. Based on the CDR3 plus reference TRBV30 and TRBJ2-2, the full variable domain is SQTIHQWPATLVQPVGSPLSLECTVEGTSNPNLYWYRQAAGRGLQLLFYSVGIGQISSEVPQNLSASRPQDRQFILSSKKLLLSDSGFYLCAWIASGITGELFFGEGSRLTVL.

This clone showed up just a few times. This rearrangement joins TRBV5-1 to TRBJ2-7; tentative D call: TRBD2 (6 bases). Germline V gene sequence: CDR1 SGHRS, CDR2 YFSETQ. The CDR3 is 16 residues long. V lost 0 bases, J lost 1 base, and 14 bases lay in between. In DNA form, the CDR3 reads TGCGCCAGCAGCTTGGAGGGTTGGAGCGGGTCCTACGAGCAGTACTTC. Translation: CASSLEGWSGSYEQYF.

This CDR3 reads CASSIDLSYGYTF. DNA for the CDR3: TGTGCCAGTAGTATAGACCTCAGTTATGGCTACACCTTC. The chain employs TRBV19 and TRBJ1-2; D unresolved. CDR3 size: 13 residues. The germline CDR1 and CDR2 sequences are LNHDA and SQIVND (reference sequence). The V end lost 0 bases, the J end lost 5 bases, and 7 bases lay between the germline ends.

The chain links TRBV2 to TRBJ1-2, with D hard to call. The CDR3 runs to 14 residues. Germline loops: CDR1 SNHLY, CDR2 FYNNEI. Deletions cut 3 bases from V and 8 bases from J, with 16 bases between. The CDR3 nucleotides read TGTGCCAGCAGTGACGTTTCGGGGATTGTGGGCTACACCTTC. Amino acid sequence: CASSDVSGIVGYTF.

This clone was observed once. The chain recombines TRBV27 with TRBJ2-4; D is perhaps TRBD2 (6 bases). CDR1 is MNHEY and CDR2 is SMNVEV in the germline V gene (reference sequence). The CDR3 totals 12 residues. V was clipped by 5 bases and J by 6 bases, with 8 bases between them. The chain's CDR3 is CASSGGRNIQYF. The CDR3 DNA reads TGTGCCAGCAGTGGAGGGAGAAACATTCAGTACTTC.

DNA for the CDR3: TGCGCCAGCAGCAGCTCCCCGGGACAGGGAAACACCGGGGAGCTGTTTTTT. This translates into CASSSSPGQGNTGELFF. The V gene is TRBV5-1, the J gene TRBJ2-2, with 9 bases that match TRBD1. With 4 bases clipped from V and 2 bases from J, the junction kept 9 bases outside the gene matches. The CDR3 length is 17 residues. CDR1 is SGHRS and CDR2 is YFSETQ in the germline V gene.

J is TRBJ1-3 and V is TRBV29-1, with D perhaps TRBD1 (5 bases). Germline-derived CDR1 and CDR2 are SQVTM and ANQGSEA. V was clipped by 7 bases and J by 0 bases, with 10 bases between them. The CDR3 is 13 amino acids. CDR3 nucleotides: TGCAGCGCCACAGGAAGCTCTGGAAACACCATATATTTT. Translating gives CSATGSSGNTIYF.

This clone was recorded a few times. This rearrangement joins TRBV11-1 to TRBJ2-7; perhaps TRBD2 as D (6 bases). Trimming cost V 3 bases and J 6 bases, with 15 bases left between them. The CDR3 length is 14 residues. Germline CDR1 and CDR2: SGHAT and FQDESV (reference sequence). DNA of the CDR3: TGTGCCAGCAGCTTCTTGGAGGGAGAAGTCGAGCAGTACTTC. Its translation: CASSFLEGEVEQYF.

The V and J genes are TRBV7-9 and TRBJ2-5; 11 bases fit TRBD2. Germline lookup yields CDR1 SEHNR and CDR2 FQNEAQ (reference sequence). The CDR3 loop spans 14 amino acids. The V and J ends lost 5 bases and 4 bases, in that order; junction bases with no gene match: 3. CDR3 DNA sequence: TGTGCCAGCAGCCGCGGGACTAGCGGAGAGACCCAGTACTTC. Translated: CASSRGTSGETQYF.

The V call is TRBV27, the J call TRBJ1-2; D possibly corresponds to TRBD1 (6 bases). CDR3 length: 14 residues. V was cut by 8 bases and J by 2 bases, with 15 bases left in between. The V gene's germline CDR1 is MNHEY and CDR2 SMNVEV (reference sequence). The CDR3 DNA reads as TGTGCCAGCCGCCCGACAGGATTGAACTATGGCTACACCTTC. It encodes CASRPTGLNYGYTF.

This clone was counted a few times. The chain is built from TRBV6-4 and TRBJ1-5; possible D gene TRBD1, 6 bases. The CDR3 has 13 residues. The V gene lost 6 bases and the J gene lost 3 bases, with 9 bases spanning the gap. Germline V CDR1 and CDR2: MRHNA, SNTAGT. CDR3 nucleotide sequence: TGTGCCAGCAGCCGGGACACCAATCAGCCCCAGCATTTT. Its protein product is CASSRDTNQPQHF.

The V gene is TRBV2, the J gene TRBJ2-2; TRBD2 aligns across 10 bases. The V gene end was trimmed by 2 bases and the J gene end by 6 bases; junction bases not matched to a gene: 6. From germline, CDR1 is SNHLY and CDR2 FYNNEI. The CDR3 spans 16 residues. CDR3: CASSERASGSSGELFF. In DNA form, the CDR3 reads TGTGCCAGCAGTGAAAGAGCTAGCGGGAGTTCCGGGGAGCTGTTTTTT. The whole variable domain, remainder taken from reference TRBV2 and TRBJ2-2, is EPEVTQTPSHQVTQMGQEVILRCVPISNHLYFYWYRQILGQKVEFLVSFYNNEISEKSEIFDDQFSVERPDGSNFTLKIRSTKLEDSAMYFCASSERASGSSGELFFGEGSRLTVL.

CDR3 DNA sequence: TGCGCCAGCAGGGAAAGGACTAGCGGCAATGAGCAGTTCTTC. Its protein is CASRERTSGNEQFF. The J gene is TRBJ2-1, the V gene TRBV5-1, with 10 bases matching TRBD2. The germline CDR1 and CDR2 sequences are SGHRS and YFSETQ. This CDR3 region has 14 residues. Trimming took 5 bases from V and 6 from J; bases not matched to a gene: 5.

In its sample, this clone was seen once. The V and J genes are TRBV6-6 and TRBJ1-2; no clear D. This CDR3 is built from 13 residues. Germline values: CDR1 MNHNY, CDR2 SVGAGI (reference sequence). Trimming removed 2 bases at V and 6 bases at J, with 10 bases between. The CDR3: CASSYGRVDGYTF. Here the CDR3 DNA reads TGTGCCAGCAGTTACGGGAGGGTTGATGGCTACACCTTC.

CDR3 loop: CASSMGQHYEQYF. The CDR3 DNA reads TGTGCCAGCAGTATGGGACAGCACTACGAGCAGTACTTC. The chain has TRBV12-3 or TRBV12-4 and TRBJ2-7; 7 nucleotides match TRBD1. The CDR3 length is 13 residues. V trimming: 5 bases; J trimming: 3 bases; junction bases outside the gene matches: 4.

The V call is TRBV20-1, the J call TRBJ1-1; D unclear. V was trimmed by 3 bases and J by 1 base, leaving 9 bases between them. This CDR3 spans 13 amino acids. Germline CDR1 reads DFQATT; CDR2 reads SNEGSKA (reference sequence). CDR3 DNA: TGCAGTGCTAGTTTGCGGGGGAACACTGAAGCTTTCTTT. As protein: CSASLRGNTEAFF.

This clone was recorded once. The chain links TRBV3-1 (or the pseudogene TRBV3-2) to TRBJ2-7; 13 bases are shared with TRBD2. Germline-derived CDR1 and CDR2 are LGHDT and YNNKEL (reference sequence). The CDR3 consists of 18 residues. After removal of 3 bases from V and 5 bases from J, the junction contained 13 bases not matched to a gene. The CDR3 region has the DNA TGTGCCAGCAGCCATTGGGTTTGGACTAGCGGGAGTCTCAACGAGCAGTACTTC. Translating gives CASSHWVWTSGSLNEQYF.

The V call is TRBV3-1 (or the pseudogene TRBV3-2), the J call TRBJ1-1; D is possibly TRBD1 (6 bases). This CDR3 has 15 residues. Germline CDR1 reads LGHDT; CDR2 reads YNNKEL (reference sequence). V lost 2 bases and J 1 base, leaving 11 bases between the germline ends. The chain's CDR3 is CASSQTSRGNTEAFF. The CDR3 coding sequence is TGTGCCAGCAGCCAAACGAGCAGGGGGAACACTGAAGCTTTCTTT.

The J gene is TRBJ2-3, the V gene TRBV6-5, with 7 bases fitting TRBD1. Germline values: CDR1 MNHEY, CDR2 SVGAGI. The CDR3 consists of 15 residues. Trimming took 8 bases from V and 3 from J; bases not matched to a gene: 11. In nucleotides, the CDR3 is TGTGCCAGCGCGCCGCGGGCAGGGGGAACAGATACGCAGTATTTT. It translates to CASAPRAGGTDTQYF.

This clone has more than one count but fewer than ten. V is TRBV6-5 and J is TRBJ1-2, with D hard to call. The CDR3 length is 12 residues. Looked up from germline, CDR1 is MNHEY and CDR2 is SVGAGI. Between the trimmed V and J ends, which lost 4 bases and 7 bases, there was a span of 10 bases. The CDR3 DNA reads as TGTGCCAGCAGTTCGGGATACCTTGGCTACACCTTC. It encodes CASSSGYLGYTF.

DNA of the CDR3: TGTGCCAGCAGTTTGCAGCAGGGGAAAGCTTTCTTT. It codes for CASSLQQGKAFF. The V call is TRBV12-3 or TRBV12-4, the J call TRBJ1-1, with D maybe TRBD1 (6 bases). This CDR3 is built from 12 residues. V lost 3 bases to trimming and J lost 9 bases, with 11 bases between them.

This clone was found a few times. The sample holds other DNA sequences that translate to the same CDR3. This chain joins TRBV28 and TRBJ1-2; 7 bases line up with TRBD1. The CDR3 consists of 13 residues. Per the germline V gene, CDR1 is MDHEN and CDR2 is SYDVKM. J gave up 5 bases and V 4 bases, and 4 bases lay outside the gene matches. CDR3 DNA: TGTGCCAGCAGTTCGGGACAGTTATATGGCTACACCTTC. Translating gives CASSSGQLYGYTF.

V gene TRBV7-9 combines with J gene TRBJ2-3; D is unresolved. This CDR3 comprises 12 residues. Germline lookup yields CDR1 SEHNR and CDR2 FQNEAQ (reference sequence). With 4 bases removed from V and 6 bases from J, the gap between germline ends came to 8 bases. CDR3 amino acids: CASSSGLDTQYF. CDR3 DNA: TGTGCCAGCAGCTCCGGTTTGGATACGCAGTATTTT.